This record looks at one T cell receptor beta chain sequence and its context. One end of the junction varies from germline; a read error may be responsible. The data are from a study of human T cells and chemical hapten exposure. As for time point: pre-sensitization, week 0. The treatment denotes: therapeutic diphenylcyclopropenone sensitization with weekly scalp DPC. This CDR3 contains 15 residues. Germline CDR1 reads KGHDR; CDR2 reads SFDVKD. TCRdb used MiXCR to reprocess the RACE reads, holding one entry per CDR3 protein. Among about 380,000 distinct CDR3 sequences listed, more than 4.5% were seen once.

V usage is TRBV24-1 and J usage is TRBJ2-2, with 9 bases identical to TRBD1. Sequencing was performed on whole blood, taken in connection with sensitization to the hapten diphenylcyclopropenone (DPC). The clonotype comes from a woman between 45 and 60 years old with alopecia areata. Some clones in this sample may be carry-over from other donors' samples. The CDR3 loop reads CGTSETGGRVGELFF. DNA of the CDR3: TGTGGCACCAGTGAGACAGGGGGAAGGGTCGGGGAGCTGTTTTTT.